This T cell receptor beta chain was sequenced for a study of T cells in Graves' hyperthyroidism and ophthalmopathy (dated by TCRdb to between 2018 and 2021). Regarding the study in general: Peripheral blood was collected at initial diagnosis, before any treatment. To identify TCR V-J signatures that set the groups apart, the researchers used a discovery cohort of 100 patients, made up of 40 to 45 with Graves' ophthalmopathy and 57 with stable Graves' hyperthyroidism. In addition, the study compared T-cell repertoires in thyroid tissue and in blood from 6 or 7 Graves' hyperthyroidism patients. The paper describes TCR Vbeta CDR3 sequencing of 120 to 150 peripheral blood samples, made up of approximately 40 ophthalmopathy patients, around 73 hyperthyroidism patients and 17 progressor patients. The roughly 99 discovery patients were divided at random into training and test sets in a 7:3 ratio. After blood sampling, hyperthyroidism patients were treated with methimazole at a starting dose of 30 mg daily, and ophthalmopathy patients were treated with high-dose intravenous methylprednisolone. Whether ophthalmopathy could be predicted prospectively was tested in an independent validation cohort made up of approximately 19 hyperthyroidism patients plus 17 patients who later progressed to ophthalmopathy.

The TCR beta CDR3 regions were amplified from the RNA transcripts. For the first round of RT-PCR on the TCR CDR3, the HTBI primer set was used together with the Qiagen OneStep RT-PCR kit. Libraries were constructed in a second round of multiplex PCR, after which size selection and purification were carried out. Libraries were sequenced paired-end with 100 bp reads on an Illumina HiSeq2000. The original pipeline was this. SOAPnuke was used to process the raw data, with reads discarded if the reads contained adapters or uncalled bases, had a mean Phred below 15, or lacked an exact constant-primer or identifier match. COPE v1.2.5 was used to merge the high-quality paired reads, and each unique nucleotide sequence was defined as a clonotype. MiTCR v1.1 was used to align the clonotypes against IMGT TRBV, TRBD and TRBJ reference segments. Only V-J combinations with frequency above 0.0001, covering about 99% of repertoires, were analysed. A TCS score was defined as the ratio of F50 (clonal expansion) to E x V (chaos), with BLOSUM62-based TCRdist applied between CDR3 peptides within each V-J. Welch's t-statistics and random forest reduced roughly 500 V-J features to roughly 13, which were used in a naive Bayes classifier (R e1071). TCRdb reran the public reads through fastp at Q25 and MiXCR, keeping productive beta chains. Rows are combined by CDR3 protein, so each entry shows the most common genes and DNA. The V and J calls and clone size are TCRdb's, not the authors'. For this sample the table gives around 340,000 distinct CDR3 sequences, of which 15% to 20% were detected only once. The biggest ten clones account for around 15% of the sample.

Moderately to severely active disease, a Clinical Activity Score of at least 3, a NOSPECS grade of at least 4, and a duration under 3 months were present in ophthalmopathy patients. Exclusion was applied to patients with uncontrolled infections, other autoimmune diseases, pregnancy or lactation. Clinical symptoms, serum thyroxine and TRAb, thyroid ultrasound, and orbital computed tomography formed the basis for the diagnoses. Ficoll-Paque density gradient centrifugation was used to isolate PBMCs from around 9.1 ml of fresh peripheral blood. Trizol reagent was used to extract total RNA, and RNA quality was then checked on an Agilent 2100 Bioanalyzer. Points the paper makes about the study in general: Most expanded thyroid clonotypes (frequency above 0.001) were also found in blood, which suggests that blood repertoires may mirror thyroid immune responses. Sample size was not statistically predetermined, and investigators were not blinded to group allocation. Ophthalmopathy was separated from stable hyperthyroidism by a 13 V-J signature model, with about 88% sensitivity and about 81% specificity obtained in cross-validation and 80%/75% obtained in testing. During validation, the model predicted progression to ophthalmopathy a median of roughly six months ahead of onset, with approximately 70% sensitivity and more than 72% specificity.

V loses 7 bases at its end and J loses 2 bases; junction bases beyond the gene matches: 6. CDR1 and CDR2 are read off the germline V gene as SGDLS and YYNGEE. The CDR3 goes from the cysteine to the phenylalanine over 13 residues. Solely the CDR3 DNA is kept, with 39 bases framed from the first base. This clonotype was observed at least ten times. Its antigen is not yet known. Nothing much larger sits one base from this clone, and base qualities are not available. The TCR comes from a woman aged 40 to 50 with Graves' ophthalmopathy. Source material: blood. The sequence is built from TRBV9 and TRBJ2-7; 7 bases in the middle match TRBD1. The CDR3: CASGGQRTYEQYF. The DNA sequence is TGTGCCAGCGGGGGACAGCGAACCTACGAGCAGTACTTC. When the CDR3 is completed using the reference TRBV9 and TRBJ2-7 genes on either side, the full variable domain is DSGVTQTPKHLITATGQRVTLRCSPRSGDLSVYWYQQSLDQGLQFLIQYYNGEERAKGNILERFSAQQFPDLHSELNLSSLELGDSALYFCASGGQRTYEQYFGPGTRLTVT.